This section outlines one TCR beta chain sequence together with its context. Its antigen is not identified. These data are taken from a study of shared clonotypes between healthy human individuals. Study at large: Researchers drew samples from a couple of women and a few men aged 18 to 49. Study-level findings and limits: When naive CD4 clonotypes were compared across several donors, around 4.6% were shared. Non-shared clonotypes had lower generation probabilities than those shared by all four donors.

Sorted subsets were amplified in replicate PCRs using 200 to 250 ng DNA, tens of thousands of T cell genomes. Only in-frame clones appear in the TCRdb table, and some are missing; sequencing was by immunoSEQ multiplex PCR. The data hold over 2 million clones, with 85% to 95% observed a single time. It was CD45RO-negative cells, positively selected for CCR7, that made up naive CD8 cells, with terminally differentiated effector memory CD45RA+ cells excluded. Sequencing was done on a sample of naive CD8+ T cells sorted from blood. This TCR derives from a man aged 18 to 30 in good health.

The DNA for the CDR3 is TGCGCCAGCAGTCAAGTTCGTGGCGGCACTGAAGCTTTCTTT. It specifies CASSQVRGGTEAFF. The chain carries TRBV23-1 and TRBJ1-1, with D unclear. TRBV23-1 qualifies as an ORF whose function is uncertain. Trimming removed 2 bases from V and 4 bases from J, with 11 bases in between. The length of the CDR3 is 14 residues.